Following are 25 T cell receptor beta chains from one sample sequenced in a study of shared clonotypes between healthy human individuals. Repertoires were generated with immunoSEQ multiplex PCR, while TCRdb's copy carries only in-frame clones and drops some. The sample carries millions of clones, roughly 94% recorded once. The sample taken for sequencing was naive CD4+ T cells sorted from blood. The subset here: CD45RA+ positively selected. All receptors derive from a young man in good health.

This chain connects TRBV7-9 to TRBJ1-3; maybe TRBD1 (5 bases). V was cut by 4 bases and J by 0 bases, with 16 bases left in between. CDR1 SEHNR and CDR2 FQNEAQ come from the germline V gene (reference sequence). The CDR3 totals 17 residues. CDR3 nucleotides: TGTGCCAGCAGCTACCGGGACGGAAGGTCCTCTGGAAACACCATATATTTT. Translated, it gives CASSYRDGRSSGNTIYF.

In its sample, this clone was seen once. The rearrangement joins TRBV5-1 to TRBJ2-1; D not resolved. Germline lookup yields CDR1 SGHRS and CDR2 YFSETQ. The V end lost 0 bases, the J end lost 8 bases, and 18 bases lay between the germline ends. The CDR3 runs 16 residues. The CDR3 loop reads CASSLGLSLKTDEQFF. CDR3 coding DNA: TGCGCCAGCAGCTTGGGTTTAAGCCTTAAGACCGATGAGCAGTTCTTC.

Remarks on this clone: Within the sample, other DNA sequences also encode this same CDR3. V is TRBV30 and J is TRBJ2-1, with D perhaps matching TRBD2 (5 bases). This CDR3 region has 13 residues. V lost 1 base and J lost 6, with 10 bases in between. Germline V lookup: CDR1 GTSNPN, CDR2 SVGIG (reference sequence). The CDR3 reads CAWSGLARNEQFF. The CDR3 nucleotides are TGTGCCTGGAGTGGGCTAGCACGCAATGAGCAGTTCTTC. The whole variable domain, filled in from reference TRBV30 and TRBJ2-1, reads SQTIHQWPATLVQPVGSPLSLECTVEGTSNPNLYWYRQAAGRGLQLLFYSVGIGQISSEVPQNLSASRPQDRQFILSSKKLLLSDSGFYLCAWSGLARNEQFFGPGTRLTVL.

The chain recombines TRBV29-1 with TRBJ2-2, with D perhaps matching TRBD1 (6 bases). Germline V gives CDR1 SQVTM, CDR2 ANQGSEA. There are 9 residues in the CDR3. The V gene lost 8 bases and the J gene lost 13 bases, with 11 bases spanning the gap. The CDR3 coding sequence is TGCAGCATACAGGGTAGGCTGTTTTTT. This gives the protein CSIQGRLFF.

The chain is built from TRBV2 and TRBJ2-7, with D perhaps given as TRBD1 or TRBD2 (6 bases each). The ends were cut back, 1 base at V and 3 bases at J, with 16 bases in the middle. Germline V gives CDR1 SNHLY, CDR2 FYNNEI. The CDR3 is made up of 16 amino acids. As DNA, the CDR3 is TGTGCCAGCAGTGAAGGGGGGGCGCGGGCGAACTACGAGCAGTACTTC. Its protein is CASSEGGARANYEQYF.

This clone was seen more than once but under ten times. The chain couples TRBV5-1 to TRBJ1-2; D remains ambiguous. The CDR3 contains 13 residues. The V end lost 0 bases, the J end lost 3 bases, and 6 bases lay between the germline ends. The germline gives CDR1 SGHRS, CDR2 YFSETQ. CDR3 coding DNA: TGCGCCAGCAGCTTGGCTCCCCACTATGGCTACACCTTC. Translating it yields CASSLAPHYGYTF. Together with reference TRBV5-1 and TRBJ1-2, the CDR3 gives the full variable domain: KAGVTQTPRYLIKTRGQQVTLSCSPISGHRSVSWYQQTPGQGLQFLFEYFSETQRNKGNFPGRFSGRQFSNSRSEMNVSTLELGDSALYLCASSLAPHYGYTFGSGTRLTVV.

The chain combines TRBV7-6 with TRBJ2-5, with 9 bases aligning to TRBD1. Germline V lookup: CDR1 SGHVS, CDR2 FNYEAQ. Trimming removed 6 bases from V and 1 base from J; junction bases left unmatched: 12. The CDR3 totals 17 residues. The CDR3 DNA follows: TGTGCCAGCAGTTTTTCCTCCGGGACAGGGTTCCAAGAGACCCAGTACTTC. It translates to CASSFSSGTGFQETQYF. The variable domain in full, with the rest retrieved from reference TRBV7-6 and TRBJ2-5, is GAGVSQSPRYKVTKRGQDVALRCDPISGHVSLYWYRQALGQGPEFLTYFNYEAQQDKSGLPNDRFSAERPEGSISTLTIQRTEQRDSAMYRCASSFSSGTGFQETQYFGPGTRLLVL.

In regard to this clone: Other DNA sequences in this sample translate to the same CDR3. V and J are TRBV18 and TRBJ2-2; 10 nucleotides line up with TRBD1. Germline loops: CDR1 KGHSH, CDR2 LQKENI. V lost 3 bases to trimming and J lost 5 bases; unmatched junction nucleotides: 3. This CDR3 comprises 15 residues. The CDR3 DNA reads TGTGCCAGCTCACCGAGACAGGGGGCGACCGGGGAGCTGTTTTTT. Amino acids: CASSPRQGATGELFF.

This clone was found once. J is TRBJ2-5 and V is TRBV5-4; D is possibly TRBD2 (6 bases). The CDR3 sequence is 14 residues long. Germline V gives CDR1 SGHNT, CDR2 YYREEE (reference sequence). The V end was cut by 3 bases, the J end by 5 bases, with 14 bases between. The CDR3 DNA reads TGTGCCAGCAGCTCGGAGGGGCCGAGGGAGACCCAGTACTTC. Its translation is CASSSEGPRETQYF.

V gene TRBV18 combines with J gene TRBJ2-7, with no clear D. Per germline, CDR1 KGHSH and CDR2 LQKENI. Trimming pared 6 bases from V and 2 bases from J, leaving 14 bases between. This CDR3 region has 14 residues. The CDR3 bases are TGTGCCAGCTCGACGGCCGTCCTGGCCTACGAGCAGTACTTC. The encoded protein is CASSTAVLAYEQYF.

The V and J genes are TRBV5-1 and TRBJ1-2; D is possibly TRBD1 (6 bases). Germline CDR1 SGHRS, CDR2 YFSETQ. The germline V and J ends were trimmed by 3 bases and 4 bases, with 16 bases remaining between them. CDR3 length: 15 residues. CDR3 loop: CASSSGAVGSYGYTF. The CDR3 DNA reads TGCGCCAGCAGCTCGGGGGCTGTGGGGAGCTATGGCTACACCTTC.

This clone has only one observation. The rearrangement uses TRBV6-5 and TRBJ1-3; D remains ambiguous. This CDR3 has 15 amino acids. V dropped 2 bases and J dropped 5 bases, with 13 bases sitting between them. CDR1 and CDR2 (germline): MNHEY, SVGAGI. For the CDR3, the DNA is TGTGCCAGCAGTTACAGTCACCTAGAGAGAAACACCATATATTTT. Protein product: CASSYSHLERNTIYF.

The rearrangement uses TRBV19 and TRBJ2-7, with 14 nucleotides matching TRBD2. The trim removed 4 bases at V and 0 bases at J, leaving 5 bases unmatched. The CDR3 consists of 17 residues. The germline CDR1 and CDR2 sequences are LNHDA and SQIVND (reference sequence). The CDR3 coding sequence is TGTGCCAGTAGTAGGGGACTAGCGGGAGTTAGCTCCTACGAGCAGTACTTC. This codes for CASSRGLAGVSSYEQYF.

Only one count was recorded for this clone. The chain combines TRBV6-1 with TRBJ2-3, with D perhaps matching TRBD1 or TRBD2 (5 bases each). The CDR3 is made up of 14 amino acids. Between the trimmed V and J ends, which lost 5 bases and 2 bases, there was a span of 11 bases. Germline CDR1 reads MNHNS; CDR2 reads SASEGT. CDR3 sequence: CASSHGGSTDTQYF. Written as DNA, the CDR3 is TGTGCCAGCAGTCATGGGGGATCCACAGATACGCAGTATTTT.

The chain joins TRBV7-2 to TRBJ2-2; D may be TRBD1 (6 bases). Trimming cost V 1 base and J 0 bases, with 9 bases left between them. The CDR3 is made up of 16 amino acids. Looked up from germline, CDR1 is SGHTA and CDR2 is FQGNSA. The CDR3 DNA follows: TGTGCCAGCAGCTTAGTAGGGACATCGAACACCGGGGAGCTGTTTTTT. Translation gives CASSLVGTSNTGELFF.

As concerns this clone: Other DNA sequences within the sample encode an identical CDR3. The CDR3 DNA reads as TGTGCCAGCAGTTACGGGAGAGGGGGCACAGATACGCAGTATTTT. Translating it yields CASSYGRGGTDTQYF. The chain is built from TRBV6-6 and TRBJ2-3; D assignment may be TRBD1 or TRBD2 (5 bases each). The germline V gene encodes CDR1 MNHNY and CDR2 SVGAGI (reference sequence). The CDR3 consists of 15 residues. Trimming took off 2 bases at V and 1 base at J, with 10 bases between the two ends.

V gene TRBV19 combines with J gene TRBJ1-5; D unclear. Trimming cost V 0 bases and J 5 bases, with 11 bases left between them. CDR1 LNHDA and CDR2 SQIVND come from the germline V gene (reference sequence). This CDR3 contains 15 residues. CDR3 in DNA: TGTGCCAGTAGTATAGAACAGACCCGAGATCAGCCCCAGCATTTT. Encoded protein: CASSIEQTRDQPQHF. The whole variable domain, filled in from reference TRBV19 and TRBJ1-5, reads DGGITQSPKYLFRKEGQNVTLSCEQNLNHDAMYWYRQDPGQGLRLIYYSQIVNDFQKGDIAEGYSVSREKKESFPLTVTSAQKNPTAFYLCASSIEQTRDQPQHFGDGTRLSIL.

This clone is a singleton in its sample. The gene calls are TRBV7-8 and TRBJ2-7; 7 nucleotides align to TRBD2. With 5 bases clipped from V and 2 bases from J, the junction kept 12 bases outside the gene matches. Germline CDR1 and CDR2: SGHVS and FQNEAQ. There are 16 residues in the CDR3. The chain's CDR3 is CASSHSGGRTPYEQYF. The CDR3 DNA is TGTGCCAGCAGCCACTCTGGCGGGAGAACCCCCTACGAGCAGTACTTC.

This clone has only one observation. Other DNA variants within this sample encode the same CDR3. The chain has TRBV5-4 and TRBJ1-2; D gene unclear. The CDR3 totals 14 residues. V gave up 2 bases and J gave up 1 base, with 9 bases separating them. Germline-derived CDR1 and CDR2 are SGHNT and YYREEE (reference sequence). CDR3 bases: TGTGCCAGCAGCTTTGGAGACCGTAACTATGGCTACACCTTC. It codes for CASSFGDRNYGYTF.

CDR3 nucleotide sequence: TGCGCCAGCAGCCAGGCCTGGGCGGTTAACTATGGCTACACCTTC. Encoded protein: CASSQAWAVNYGYTF. The chain carries TRBV4-3 and TRBJ1-2; D uncertain. Germline-derived CDR1 and CDR2 are LGHNA and YSLEER. The CDR3 length is 15 residues. Trimming took 3 bases from V and 1 from J, leaving 12 bases between them.

The V and J genes are TRBV9 and TRBJ2-5; D is unresolved. Trimming pared 0 bases from V and 5 bases from J, leaving 11 bases between. This CDR3 is 14 amino acids long. Per germline, CDR1 SGDLS and CDR2 YYNGEE. CDR3 amino acids: CASSVVGIGETQYF. The CDR3 DNA reads as TGTGCCAGCAGCGTAGTAGGGATTGGTGAGACCCAGTACTTC.

The chain carries TRBV7-9 and TRBJ2-3, with 10 bases lining up with TRBD2. The germline V gene has CDR1 SEHNR and CDR2 FQNEAQ (reference sequence). The CDR3 has 15 amino acids. The V gene end was trimmed by 3 bases and the J gene end by 4 bases; junction bases not matched to a gene: 4. CDR3 DNA sequence: TGTGCCAGCAGCTTGTTGGGACTAGCGTCAGATACGCAGTATTTT. Amino acid sequence: CASSLLGLASDTQYF.

The chain has TRBV18 and TRBJ1-6; D remains ambiguous. Germline V gene lookup returns CDR1 KGHSH and CDR2 LQKENI. The CDR3 runs to 16 residues. Trimming removed 3 bases at V and 5 bases at J, with 14 bases between. CDR3 amino acids: CASSPGVALHNSPLHF. Here the CDR3 DNA reads TGTGCCAGCTCACCGGGTGTGGCTCTTCATAATTCACCCCTCCACTTT.

The chain is built from TRBV5-6 and TRBJ2-1; no definite D call. The CDR3 contains 14 residues. CDR1 and CDR2 from the germline V gene are SGHDT and YYEEEE. V was trimmed by 1 base and J by 6 bases, leaving 11 bases between them. CDR3 amino acids: CASSLFGPSNEQFF. CDR3 nucleotide sequence: TGTGCCAGCAGCTTGTTCGGGCCGTCCAATGAGCAGTTCTTC.

The chain employs TRBV20-1 and TRBJ2-1; D is undetermined. The ends were cut back, 0 bases at V and 8 bases at J, with 5 bases in the middle. This CDR3 region has 11 residues. Germline V gene sequence: CDR1 DFQATT, CDR2 SNEGSKA (reference sequence). CDR3 residues: CSARDQHEQFF. The CDR3 DNA reads as TGCAGTGCTAGAGATCAGCATGAGCAGTTCTTC.